The 14 T cell receptor beta chains below were found in one sample sequenced in a study of blood T cell repertoires in COVID-19. TCRdb's copy holds only in-frame clones and misses some; the assay was immunoSEQ multiplex PCR. The sample consists of 190,000 or so clones, more than 85% of them appearing once. Sequencing was carried out using peripheral blood. The source is a man in his forties with active or convalescent COVID-19.

V gene TRBV6-5 combines with J gene TRBJ2-4, with a tentative D call TRBD1 (6 bases). Trimming pared 2 bases from V and 3 bases from J, leaving 11 bases between. CDR1 and CDR2 (germline): MNHEY, SVGAGI. CDR3 length equals 15 residues. CDR3 sequence: CASSYGVGGKNIQYF. The CDR3 nucleotides are TGTGCCAGCAGTTACGGTGTAGGGGGCAAAAACATTCAGTACTTC.

The chain couples TRBV5-1 to TRBJ1-6, with 9 nucleotides matching TRBD1. This CDR3 region has 15 residues. The V gene end was trimmed by 4 bases and the J gene end by 9 bases; junction bases not matched to a gene: 8. Germline V gene lookup returns CDR1 SGHRS and CDR2 YFSETQ. CDR3 nucleotide sequence: TGCGCCAGCAGCGAGGAGACGGGACAGGGTTCACCCCTCCACTTT. This codes for CASSEETGQGSPLHF. Looking up the rest from reference TRBV5-1 and TRBJ1-6 gives the full variable domain: KAGVTQTPRYLIKTRGQQVTLSCSPISGHRSVSWYQQTPGQGLQFLFEYFSETQRNKGNFPGRFSGRQFSNSRSEMNVSTLELGDSALYLCASSEETGQGSPLHFGNGTRLTVT.

J is TRBJ1-1 and V is TRBV2; TRBD1 matches 11 bases. J was trimmed by 5 bases and V by 8 bases; bases with no gene match: 7. This CDR3 is built from 14 residues. Germline V gene sequence: CDR1 SNHLY, CDR2 FYNNEI. CDR3 loop: CASQGTGGRTEAFF. CDR3 coding DNA: TGTGCCAGCCAGGGGACAGGGGGTCGTACTGAAGCTTTCTTT.

This chain links TRBV28 with TRBJ1-4; the D gene is possibly TRBD1 (6 bases). Germline V CDR1 and CDR2: MDHEN, SYDVKM. Trimming took 4 bases from V and 5 from J, leaving 11 bases between them. The CDR3 runs to 14 residues. The CDR3 DNA follows: TGTGCCAGCAGTTCGTTGGGGGCCAATGAAAAACTGTTTTTT. Protein product: CASSSLGANEKLFF.

The V and J genes are TRBV7-3 and TRBJ2-2, with 8 bases matching TRBD2. The germline CDR1 and CDR2 sequences are SGHTA and FQGTGA. V lost 5 bases and J lost 5; bases outside the gene matches: 4. This CDR3 has 14 residues. Written as DNA, the CDR3 is TGTGCCAGCAGCCTTAGCGGGGTTACCGGGGAGCTGTTTTTT. Translated, it gives CASSLSGVTGELFF.

The V and J genes are TRBV5-6 and TRBJ2-4, with D possibly being TRBD1 (5 bases). This CDR3 contains 16 residues. V lost 1 base and J lost 1, with 12 bases in between. CDR1 is SGHDT and CDR2 is YYEEEE in the germline V gene. The CDR3 spells CASSLFQGWAKNIQYF. The DNA of the CDR3 is TGTGCCAGCAGCTTGTTTCAGGGATGGGCCAAAAACATTCAGTACTTC.

This rearrangement joins TRBV11-3 to TRBJ1-1; D perhaps matches TRBD1 (5 bases). Germline loops: CDR1 SGHNT, CDR2 YENEEA. The CDR3 loop spans 13 amino acids. With 5 bases removed from V and 3 bases from J, the gap between germline ends came to 10 bases. The chain's CDR3 is CASSRQGDTEAFF. The CDR3 bases are TGTGCCAGCAGCCGCCAAGGGGACACTGAAGCTTTCTTT.

Only one count was recorded for this clone. This chain connects TRBV7-9 to TRBJ2-3; 13 bases fit TRBD2. This CDR3 has 17 amino acids. The V gene end was trimmed by 4 bases and the J gene end by 4 bases; junction bases not matched to a gene: 8. Germline V lookup: CDR1 SEHNR, CDR2 FQNEAQ (reference sequence). For the CDR3, the DNA is TGTGCCAGCAGCTCGGGATCCGGGACTAGCGGGGCAGATACGCAGTATTTT. Translation: CASSSGSGTSGADTQYF.

The chain is built from TRBV3-1 (or the pseudogene TRBV3-2) and TRBJ1-6; D is possibly TRBD1 (6 bases). The CDR3 extends over 14 amino acids. Germline V lookup: CDR1 LGHDT, CDR2 YNNKEL (reference sequence). The ends were cut back, 1 base at V and 7 bases at J, with 8 bases in the middle. In nucleotides, the CDR3 is TGTGCCAGCAGCCAAGGGACAGAGAATTCACCCCTCCACTTT. It codes for CASSQGTENSPLHF.

The chain has TRBV5-1 and TRBJ2-3; 8 bases fit TRBD2. Trimming removed 2 bases from V and 3 bases from J; junction bases left unmatched: 8. The CDR3 has 16 residues. CDR1 and CDR2 from the germline V gene are SGHRS and YFSETQ. CDR3 residues: CASSLSTTSGTDTQYF. CDR3 sequence (DNA): TGCGCCAGCAGCTTAAGTACAACTAGCGGTACAGATACGCAGTATTTT.

This clone was seen many times. J is TRBJ1-2 and V is TRBV29-1, with D maybe TRBD1 (6 bases). Trimming removed 2 bases at V and 7 bases at J, with 8 bases between. The germline gives CDR1 SQVTM, CDR2 ANQGSEA. CDR3 length: 11 residues. This chain's CDR3 is CSVERGGGYTF. In DNA form, the CDR3 reads TGCAGCGTTGAAAGAGGGGGTGGCTACACCTTC.

This rearrangement joins TRBV4-3 to TRBJ1-1, with D perhaps matching TRBD1 (5 bases). The V end lost 4 bases, the J end lost 7 bases, and 10 bases lay between the germline ends. There are 12 residues in the CDR3. CDR1 LGHNA and CDR2 YSLEER come from the germline V gene. CDR3 coding DNA: TGCGCCAGCAGCCCCCTTCAGGGTGAAGCTTTCTTT. Amino acid sequence: CASSPLQGEAFF.

The CDR3 reads CASRPARANTDTQYF. DNA for the CDR3: TGTGCCAGCAGGCCCGCTAGAGCCAACACAGATACGCAGTATTTT. This chain joins TRBV6-6 and TRBJ2-3, with D unclear. V dropped 6 bases and J dropped 2 bases, with 15 bases sitting between them. This CDR3 is 15 amino acids long. Germline values: CDR1 MNHNY, CDR2 SVGAGI (reference sequence).

The gene calls are TRBV6-2 or TRBV6-3 and TRBJ2-3; D unclear. The germline gives CDR1 MNHEY, CDR2 SVGEGT. CDR3 length equals 15 residues. V was shortened by 1 base and J by 0 bases, with 8 bases between the two germline ends. The CDR3 sequence is CASSYLLSSTDTQYF. CDR3 sequence (DNA): TGTGCCAGCAGTTACTTACTATCTAGCACAGATACGCAGTATTTT.